The source of this T cell receptor beta chain is a study of lymphopenia after photon versus proton radiotherapy. Points from the study as a whole: Post-nadir TCR diversity decline inversely tracked overall survival among those who died. Only patients who died were analyzed for survival; proton advantage is unproven.

Germline V gives CDR1 LGHNA, CDR2 YNFKEQ. The CDR3 consists of 16 residues. This clone was seen a single time. The antigen remains unidentified. Sequenced by immunoSEQ multiplex PCR; TCRdb stores in-frame clones only, minus some. The sample gives approximately 58,000 clones, around four fifths of which show up once; 29% is in the top ten. Here the sequenced sample was peripheral blood, taken from a patient treated with photon-based radiotherapy. The J gene is TRBJ2-5, the V gene TRBV4-2; 10 bases are a match to TRBD2. The DNA end favors TRBJ2-7, so the J call may be wrong. The sequence derives from a man between 45 and 60 years old with gastric cancer. CDR3 in amino acids: CASSQDGPSGRGEQYF. The CDR3 DNA sequence: TGTGCCAGCAGCCAAGATGGCCCTAGCGGGAGAGGCGAGCAGTACTTC.